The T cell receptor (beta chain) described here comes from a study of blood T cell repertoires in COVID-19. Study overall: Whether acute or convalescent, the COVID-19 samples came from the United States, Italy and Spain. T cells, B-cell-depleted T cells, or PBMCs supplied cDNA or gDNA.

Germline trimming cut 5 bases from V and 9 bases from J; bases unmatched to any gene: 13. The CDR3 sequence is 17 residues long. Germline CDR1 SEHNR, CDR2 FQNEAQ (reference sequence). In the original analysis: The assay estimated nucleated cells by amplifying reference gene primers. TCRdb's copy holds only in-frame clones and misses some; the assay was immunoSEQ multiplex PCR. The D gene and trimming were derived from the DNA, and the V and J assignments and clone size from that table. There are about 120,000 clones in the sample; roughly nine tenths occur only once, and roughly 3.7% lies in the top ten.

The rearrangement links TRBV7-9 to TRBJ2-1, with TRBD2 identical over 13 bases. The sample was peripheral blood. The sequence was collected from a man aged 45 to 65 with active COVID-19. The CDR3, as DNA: TGTGCCAGCAGCGGAGGATCAGGACTAGCGGGAGTTAGTGAGCAGTTCTTC. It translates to CASSGGSGLAGVSEQFF.